Below, 23 T cell receptor beta chains from the same sample are listed, as sequenced in a study of OX40 agonist ivuxolimab in advanced cancers. Library method: the immunoSEQ multiplex PCR assay. TCRdb provides this immuneACCESS table in a form limited to in-frame rearrangements. Some clones are lacking; in checked studies, under half of them reflect an unresolved V gene, and why the rest are absent is not known. The table for this sample lists about 44,000 clones; around 85% of them were counted only once. The biggest ten clones account for 0.38% of the sample. The source was CD4+ or CD8+ T cells sorted from blood, collected in a trial of the OX40 agonist ivuxolimab. The source is an adult with an advanced solid tumor such as melanoma, head and neck, liver or kidney cancer.

Only one count was recorded for this clone. The chain is built from TRBV5-8 and TRBJ1-5; D gene unclear. Trimming shortened V by 4 bases and J by 2 bases, and 13 bases separated the two germline ends. Germline CDR1 reads SGHTS; CDR2 reads YDEGEE. This CDR3 spans 15 amino acids. CDR3 sequence: CASSPRTTGNQPQHF. The CDR3 DNA follows: TGTGCCAGCAGCCCCCGGACGACGGGCAATCAGCCCCAGCATTTT.

The chain links TRBV27 to TRBJ1-2, with a possible D match to TRBD1 (5 bases). V lost 3 bases, J lost 4 bases, and 9 bases lay in between. The CDR3 is 13 amino acids. Germline loops: CDR1 MNHEY, CDR2 SMNVEV (reference sequence). In nucleotides, the CDR3 is TGTGCCAGCAGTTTTACAGGAGTCTATGGCTACACCTTC. Protein product: CASSFTGVYGYTF.

This chain links TRBV19 with TRBJ1-1, with D perhaps TRBD1 (6 bases). The germline V and J ends were trimmed by 2 bases and 1 base, with 11 bases remaining between them. The CDR3 totals 15 residues. Germline CDR1 LNHDA, CDR2 SQIVND (reference sequence). CDR3 in amino acids: CASSIWGRENTEAFF. For the CDR3, the DNA is TGTGCCAGTAGTATATGGGGGCGAGAGAACACTGAAGCTTTCTTT.

The J gene is TRBJ1-4, the V gene TRBV28; D may be TRBD1 (5 bases). Germline loops: CDR1 MDHEN, CDR2 SYDVKM. The germline V and J ends were trimmed by 6 bases and 7 bases, with 15 bases remaining between them. The CDR3 consists of 14 residues. CDR3 residues: CASSAGSVSEKLFF. Here the CDR3 DNA reads TGTGCCAGCAGCGCAGGGTCGGTTTCTGAAAAACTGTTTTTT.

The rearrangement links TRBV18 to TRBJ2-7; 12 nucleotides line up with TRBD2. Germline V gene sequence: CDR1 KGHSH, CDR2 LQKENI. The CDR3 runs 17 residues. The J segment lost 7 bases and the V segment lost 4 bases, leaving 14 bases of the junction unmatched. DNA of the CDR3: TGTGCCAGCTCACTATACCTGACTAGCGGGAGTGGAGGGGAGCAGTACTTC. This sequence encodes CASSLYLTSGSGGEQYF.

This clone has only a few counts. The chain carries TRBV20-1 and TRBJ2-1; no definite D call. The CDR3 totals 11 residues. Trimming pared 5 bases from V and 5 bases from J, leaving 7 bases between. Germline V gene lookup returns CDR1 DFQATT and CDR2 SNEGSKA (reference sequence). The CDR3 DNA reads TGCAGTGCTTCCCCAAACAATGAGCAGTTCTTC. Protein product: CSASPNNEQFF.

The rearrangement joins TRBV11-1 to TRBJ2-6, with 8 bases lining up with TRBD1. The CDR3 totals 18 residues. Trimming took 5 bases from V and 1 from J; bases not matched to a gene: 10. Germline CDR1 SGHAT, CDR2 FQDESV (reference sequence). The CDR3 nucleotides read TGTGCCAGCAGCCCTCGTCCCGGGACAGGTTCTGGGGCCAACGTCCTGACTTTC. Its translation: CASSPRPGTGSGANVLTF.

The genes are TRBV7-9 and TRBJ1-4; D is undetermined. Looked up from germline, CDR1 is SEHNR and CDR2 is FQNEAQ (reference sequence). Trimming removed 4 bases at V and 5 bases at J, with 17 bases between. The CDR3 runs 16 residues. The CDR3 is CASSSSGSRANEKLFF. The DNA of the CDR3 is TGTGCCAGCAGCTCCTCTGGGAGTCGTGCAAATGAAAAACTGTTTTTT.

The V gene is TRBV4-2, the J gene TRBJ1-4; no definite D call. The germline V and J ends were trimmed by 4 bases and 7 bases, with 16 bases remaining between them. This CDR3 contains 15 residues. Germline V CDR1 and CDR2: LGHNA, YNFKEQ. DNA for the CDR3: TGTGCCAGCAGCCCGGGCGGCCCCAGCCTTGAAAAACTGTTTTTT. Encoded protein: CASSPGGPSLEKLFF.

J is TRBJ2-3 and V is TRBV18, with TRBD2 matching 7 bases. The length of the CDR3 is 19 residues. V lost 3 bases and J lost 0; bases outside the gene matches: 15. Germline V gene lookup returns CDR1 KGHSH and CDR2 LQKENI. CDR3 sequence reads: CASSPPTERGTSSTDTQYF. CDR3 sequence (DNA): TGTGCCAGCTCACCCCCAACGGAGCGGGGAACCTCTAGCACAGATACGCAGTATTTT.

This rearrangement joins TRBV2 to TRBJ2-1; 9 bases agree with TRBD1. The V gene end was trimmed by 6 bases and the J gene end by 9 bases; junction bases not matched to a gene: 3. Per the germline V gene, CDR1 is SNHLY and CDR2 is FYNNEI. The CDR3 has 12 amino acids. The CDR3: CASSGTGREQFF. The CDR3 coding sequence is TGTGCCAGCAGCGGGACAGGGCGTGAGCAGTTCTTC.

This chain uses TRBV6-9 with TRBJ1-2; 7 nucleotides match TRBD1. The CDR3 sequence is 15 residues long. J was trimmed by 1 base and V by 3 bases; bases with no gene match: 5. Germline V lookup: CDR1 MNHGY, CDR2 SVAAGI. The chain's CDR3 is CASSYSRQGNYGYTF. Written as DNA, the CDR3 is TGTGCCAGCAGTTACTCCCGACAGGGTAACTATGGCTACACCTTC.

This chain uses TRBV19 with TRBJ2-7; 16 bases align to TRBD2. This CDR3 is 18 amino acids long. The ends lost 5 bases at V and 3 bases at J; junction bases unmatched: 10. CDR1 is LNHDA and CDR2 is SQIVND in the germline V gene (reference sequence). CDR3: CASSPEGLAGGPVYEQYF. In DNA, the CDR3 is TGTGCCAGTAGTCCTGAGGGACTAGCGGGAGGGCCGGTCTACGAGCAGTACTTC.

The chain links TRBV21-1 to TRBJ1-1; TRBD1, the D gene given by the table, was not confirmed from the DNA. TRBV21-1 is a recognized pseudogene. This CDR3 is built from 12 residues. CDR3 coding DNA: TGTGCCAGCAGAGGCAGGGGCACTGAAGCTTTCTTT. Translated, it gives CASRGRGTEAFF.

The chain is built from TRBV2 and TRBJ1-4; possibly TRBD1 for D (6 bases). Germline values: CDR1 SNHLY, CDR2 FYNNEI. The CDR3 sequence is 13 residues long. Trimming removed 7 bases from V and 10 bases from J, with 16 bases in between. The DNA of the CDR3 is TGTGCCAGCAAGTTTAACAGGGAAGGAAAACTGTTTTTT. As protein: CASKFNREGKLFF. Looking up the rest from reference TRBV2 and TRBJ1-4 gives the full variable domain: EPEVTQTPSHQVTQMGQEVILRCVPISNHLYFYWYRQILGQKVEFLVSFYNNEISEKSEIFDDQFSVERPDGSNFTLKIRSTKLEDSAMYFCASKFNREGKLFFGSGTQLSVL.

Only one count was recorded for this clone. This chain uses TRBV6-4 with TRBJ2-3; unclear D gene. Trimming took 4 bases from V and 1 from J, leaving 6 bases between them. In germline, CDR1 is MRHNA, CDR2 SNTAGT. The CDR3 runs 13 residues. CDR3 sequence (DNA): TGTGCCAGCAGTGCGGAAGGCACAGATACGCAGTATTTT. Its protein is CASSAEGTDTQYF.

The chain uses TRBV6-5 and TRBJ1-2, with 8 nucleotides matching TRBD1. The CDR3 runs to 14 residues. CDR1 and CDR2 from the germline V gene are MNHEY and SVGAGI. The trim removed 2 bases at V and 2 bases at J, leaving 1 base unmatched. CDR3 protein: CASSYRDRNYGYTF. Here the CDR3 DNA reads TGTGCCAGCAGTTACAGGGACAGGAACTATGGCTACACCTTC.

This chain uses TRBV2 with TRBJ2-1; D is perhaps TRBD2 (5 bases). The germline CDR1 and CDR2 sequences are SNHLY and FYNNEI. The CDR3 contains 15 residues. Between the trimmed V and J ends, which lost 3 bases and 4 bases, there was a span of 13 bases. CDR3 nucleotides: TGTGCCAGCAGTGATCAGCAGACTACTTACAATGAGCAGTTCTTC. It yields the protein CASSDQQTTYNEQFF.

This clone showed up just a few times. The chain combines TRBV6-5 with TRBJ1-1; 8 nucleotides line up with TRBD1. Germline-derived CDR1 and CDR2 are MNHEY and SVGAGI. The CDR3 runs to 13 residues. Trimming at V came to 7 bases and at J to 5 bases, leaving 6 bases not matched to a gene. CDR3 DNA sequence: TGTGCCAGCATCGCAGGGGGCCGAACTGAAGCTTTCTTT. It is translated as CASIAGGRTEAFF.

The chain carries TRBV30 and TRBJ2-7, with a weak D call TRBD1 (6 bases). Germline values: CDR1 GTSNPN, CDR2 SVGIG (reference sequence). This CDR3 comprises 12 residues. CDR3 nucleotides: TGTGCTTTGGGGGCGAGCCCCTACGAGCAGTACTTC. Encoded protein: CALGASPYEQYF.

The V gene is TRBV11-3, the J gene TRBJ1-5, with no clear D. The CDR3 is 14 residues long. Trimming took 5 bases from V and 5 from J, leaving 13 bases between them. Germline values: CDR1 SGHNT, CDR2 YENEEA. CDR3 sequence: CASSPPGVHQPQHF. Written as DNA, the CDR3 is TGTGCCAGCAGCCCACCAGGCGTTCATCAGCCCCAGCATTTT.

The rearrangement links TRBV7-2 to TRBJ2-1, with D possibly matching TRBD1 (5 bases). Trimming took 3 bases from V and 0 from J, leaving 9 bases between them. The CDR3 loop spans 15 amino acids. The germline gives CDR1 SGHTA, CDR2 FQGNSA. For the CDR3, the DNA is TGTGCCAGCAGCTTCGGTAGGGGCTCCTACAATGAGCAGTTCTTC. Protein: CASSFGRGSYNEQFF. The full variable domain, with the rest looked up from reference TRBV7-2 and TRBJ2-1, is GAGVSQSPSNKVTEKGKDVELRCDPISGHTALYWYRQSLGQGLEFLIYFQGNSAPDKSGLPSDRFSAERTGGSVSTLTIQRTQQEDSAVYLCASSFGRGSYNEQFFGPGTRLTVL.

The J gene is TRBJ1-1, the V gene TRBV11-2; 9 bases align to TRBD1. CDR3 length equals 16 residues. CDR1 is SGHAT and CDR2 is FQNNGV in the germline V gene. V trimming: 3 bases; J trimming: 3 bases; junction bases outside the gene matches: 8. As DNA, the CDR3 is TGTGCCAGCAGCTTCCCTAGGACAGGGGAGGACACTGAAGCTTTCTTT. Translated, it gives CASSFPRTGEDTEAFF.